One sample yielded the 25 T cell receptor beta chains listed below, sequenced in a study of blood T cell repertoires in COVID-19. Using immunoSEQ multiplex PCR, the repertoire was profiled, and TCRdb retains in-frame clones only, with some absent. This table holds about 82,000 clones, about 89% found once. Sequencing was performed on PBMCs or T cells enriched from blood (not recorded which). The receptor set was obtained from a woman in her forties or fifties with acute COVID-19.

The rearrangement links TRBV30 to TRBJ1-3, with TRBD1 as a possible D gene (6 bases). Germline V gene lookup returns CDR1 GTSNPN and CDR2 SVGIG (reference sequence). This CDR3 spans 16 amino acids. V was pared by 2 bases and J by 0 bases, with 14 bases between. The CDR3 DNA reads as TGTGCCTGGAGTCATGACAGGTCGAGCTCTGGAAACACCATATATTTT. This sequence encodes CAWSHDRSSSGNTIYF.

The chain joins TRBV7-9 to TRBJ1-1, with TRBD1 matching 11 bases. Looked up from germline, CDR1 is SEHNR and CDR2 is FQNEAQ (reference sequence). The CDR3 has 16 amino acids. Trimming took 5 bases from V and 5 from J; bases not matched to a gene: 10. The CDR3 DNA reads TGTGCCAGCAGCAGAGGACAGGGGGCGGCTTTTACTGAAGCTTTCTTT. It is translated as CASSRGQGAAFTEAFF.

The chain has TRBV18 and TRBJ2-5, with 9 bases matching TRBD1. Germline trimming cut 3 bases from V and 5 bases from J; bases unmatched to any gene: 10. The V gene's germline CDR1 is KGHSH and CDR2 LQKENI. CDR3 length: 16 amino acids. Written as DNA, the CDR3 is TGTGCCAGCTCACCGGGAGACAGGGGGAGAGGGGAGACCCAGTACTTC. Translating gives CASSPGDRGRGETQYF.

The CDR3 sequence: CASSSTQGGYGYTF. CDR3 in DNA: TGCGCCAGCAGCTCCACACAGGGGGGCTATGGCTACACCTTC. This sequence joins TRBV5-1 and TRBJ1-2; 8 bases agree with TRBD1. Trimming cost V 3 bases and J 4 bases; bases outside gene matches: 5. This CDR3 region has 14 residues. Germline CDR1 reads SGHRS; CDR2 reads YFSETQ. Using reference TRBV5-1 and TRBJ1-2 for the parts outside the CDR3, the full variable domain is KAGVTQTPRYLIKTRGQQVTLSCSPISGHRSVSWYQQTPGQGLQFLFEYFSETQRNKGNFPGRFSGRQFSNSRSEMNVSTLELGDSALYLCASSSTQGGYGYTFGSGTRLTVV.

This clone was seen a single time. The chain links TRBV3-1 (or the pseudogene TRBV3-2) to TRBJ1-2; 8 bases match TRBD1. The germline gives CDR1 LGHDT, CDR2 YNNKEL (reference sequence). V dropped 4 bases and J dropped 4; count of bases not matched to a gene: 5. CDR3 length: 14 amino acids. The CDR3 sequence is CASSPRDRLYGYTF. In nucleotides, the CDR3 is TGTGCCAGCAGCCCGCGGGACAGGCTCTATGGCTACACCTTC.

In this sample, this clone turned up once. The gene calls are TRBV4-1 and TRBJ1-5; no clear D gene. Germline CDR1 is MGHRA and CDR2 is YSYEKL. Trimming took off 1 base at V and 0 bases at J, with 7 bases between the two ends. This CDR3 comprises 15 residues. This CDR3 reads CASSQGEDSNQPQHF. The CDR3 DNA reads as TGCGCCAGCAGCCAAGGCGAAGATAGCAATCAGCCCCAGCATTTT.

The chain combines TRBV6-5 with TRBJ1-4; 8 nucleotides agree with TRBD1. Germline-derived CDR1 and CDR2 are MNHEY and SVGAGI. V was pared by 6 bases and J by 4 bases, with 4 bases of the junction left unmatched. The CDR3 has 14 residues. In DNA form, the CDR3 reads TGTGCCAGCAGGAGCGGACAGGGTAATGAAAAACTGTTTTTT. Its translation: CASRSGQGNEKLFF.

The CDR3 region has the DNA TGCAGCGTTGAAGTGGGGACTTTACAGTTCTTC. It specifies CSVEVGTLQFF. The chain employs TRBV29-1 and TRBJ2-1; D perhaps matches TRBD2 (6 bases). The germline V and J ends were trimmed by 1 base and 13 bases, with 11 bases remaining between them. This CDR3 is 11 amino acids long. Germline V gene sequence: CDR1 SQVTM, CDR2 ANQGSEA.

The CDR3 DNA follows: TGTGCCAGCAGTGGCGATGATGGTGAAGCTTTCTTT. Translating it yields CASSGDDGEAFF. This chain uses TRBV2 with TRBJ1-1; D remains ambiguous. The CDR3 is made up of 12 amino acids. Trimming left V 4 bases short and J 7 bases short, with 10 bases between. CDR1 and CDR2 (germline): SNHLY, FYNNEI.

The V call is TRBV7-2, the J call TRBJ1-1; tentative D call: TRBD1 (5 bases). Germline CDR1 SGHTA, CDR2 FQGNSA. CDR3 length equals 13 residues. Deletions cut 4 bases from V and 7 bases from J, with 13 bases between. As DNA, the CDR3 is TGTGCCAGCAGCTCGGGGGGGGGTTTTGAAGCTTTCTTT. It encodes CASSSGGGFEAFF.

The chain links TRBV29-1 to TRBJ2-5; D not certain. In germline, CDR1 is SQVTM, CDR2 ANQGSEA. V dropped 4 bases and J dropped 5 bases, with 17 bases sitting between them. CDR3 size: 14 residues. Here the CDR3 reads CSVVPGARPETQYF. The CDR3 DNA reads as TGCAGCGTTGTCCCAGGTGCGCGCCCCGAGACCCAGTACTTC.

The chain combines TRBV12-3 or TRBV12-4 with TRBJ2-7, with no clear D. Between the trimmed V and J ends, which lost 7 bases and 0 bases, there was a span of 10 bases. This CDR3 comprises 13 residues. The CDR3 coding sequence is TGTGCCAGCACGGCAGGAAGCTCCTACGAGCAGTACTTC. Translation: CASTAGSSYEQYF.

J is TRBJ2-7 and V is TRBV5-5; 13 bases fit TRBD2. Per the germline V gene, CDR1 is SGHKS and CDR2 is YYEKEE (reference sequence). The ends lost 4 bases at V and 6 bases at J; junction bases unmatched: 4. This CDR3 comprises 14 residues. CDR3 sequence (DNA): TGTGCCAGCAGCACCGGGACTAGCGGGATCGAGCAGTACTTC. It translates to CASSTGTSGIEQYF. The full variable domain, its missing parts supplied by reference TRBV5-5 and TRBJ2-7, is DAGVTQSPTHLIKTRGQQVTLRCSPISGHKSVSWYQQVLGQGPQFIFQYYEKEERGRGNFPDRFSARQFPNYSSELNVNALLLGDSALYLCASSTGTSGIEQYFGPGTRLTVT.

This CDR3 is CASSLVQREQYF. The CDR3 DNA is TGTGCCAGCAGCTTGGTACAGCGGGAGCAGTACTTC. This sequence joins TRBV5-4 and TRBJ2-7; tentatively, D is TRBD2 (5 bases). CDR3 length equals 12 residues. CDR1 SGHNT and CDR2 YYREEE come from the germline V gene (reference sequence). Trimming shortened V by 0 bases and J by 7 bases, and 8 bases separated the two germline ends.

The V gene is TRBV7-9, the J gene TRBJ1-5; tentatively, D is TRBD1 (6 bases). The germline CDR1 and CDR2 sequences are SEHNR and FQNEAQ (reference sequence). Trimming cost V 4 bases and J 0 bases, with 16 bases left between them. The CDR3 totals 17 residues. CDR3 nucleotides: TGTGCCAGCAGCTCCGCCGGGACATCTAATAGCAATCAGCCCCAGCATTTT. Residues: CASSSAGTSNSNQPQHF.

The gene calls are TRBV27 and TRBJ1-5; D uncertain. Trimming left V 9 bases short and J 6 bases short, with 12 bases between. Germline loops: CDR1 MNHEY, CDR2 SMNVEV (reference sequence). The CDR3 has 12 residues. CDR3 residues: CASRGWGQPQHF. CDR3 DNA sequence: TGTGCCAGTCGGGGTTGGGGTCAGCCCCAGCATTTT.

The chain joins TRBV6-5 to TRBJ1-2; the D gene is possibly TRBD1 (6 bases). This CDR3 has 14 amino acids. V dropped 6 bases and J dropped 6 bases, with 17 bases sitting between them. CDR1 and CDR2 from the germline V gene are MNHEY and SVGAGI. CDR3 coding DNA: TGTGCCAGCAGGACCGTCTCAGGGGTAAATGGCTACACCTTC. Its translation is CASRTVSGVNGYTF.

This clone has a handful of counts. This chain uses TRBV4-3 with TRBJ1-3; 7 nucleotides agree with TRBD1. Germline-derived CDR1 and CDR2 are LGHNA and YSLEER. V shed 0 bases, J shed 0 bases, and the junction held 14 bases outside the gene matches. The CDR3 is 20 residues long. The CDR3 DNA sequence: TGCGCCAGCAGCCAAGATATGAAGGTACAGGGACAGCACTCTGGAAACACCATATATTTT. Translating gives CASSQDMKVQGQHSGNTIYF.

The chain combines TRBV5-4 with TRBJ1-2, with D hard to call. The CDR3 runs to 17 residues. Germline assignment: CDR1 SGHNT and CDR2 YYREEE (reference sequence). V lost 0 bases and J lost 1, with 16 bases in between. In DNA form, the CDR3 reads TGTGCCAGCAGCTTGGAGCTTACCCGGGTGATTAACTATGGCTACACCTTC. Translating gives CASSLELTRVINYGYTF.

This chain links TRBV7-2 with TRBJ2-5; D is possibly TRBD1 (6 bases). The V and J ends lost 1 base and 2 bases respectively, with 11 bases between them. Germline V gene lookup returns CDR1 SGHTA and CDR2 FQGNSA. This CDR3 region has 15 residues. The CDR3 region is CASSLGGRGQETQYF. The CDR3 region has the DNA TGTGCCAGCAGCTTAGGAGGCAGGGGACAAGAGACCCAGTACTTC.

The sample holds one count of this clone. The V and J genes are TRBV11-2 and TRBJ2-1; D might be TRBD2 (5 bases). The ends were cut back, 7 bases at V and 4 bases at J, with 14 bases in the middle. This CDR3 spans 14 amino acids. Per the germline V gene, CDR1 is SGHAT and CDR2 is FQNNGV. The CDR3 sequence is CASKKEGRYNEQFF. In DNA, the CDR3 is TGTGCCAGCAAAAAAGAGGGCCGGTACAATGAGCAGTTCTTC.

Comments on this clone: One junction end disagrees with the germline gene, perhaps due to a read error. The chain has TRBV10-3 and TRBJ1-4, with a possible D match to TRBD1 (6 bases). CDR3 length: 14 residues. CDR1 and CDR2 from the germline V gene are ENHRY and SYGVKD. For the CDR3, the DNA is TGTGCCATCAGTGAGAGGGACACTACTGAAAAACTGTTTTTT. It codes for CAISERDTTEKLFF.

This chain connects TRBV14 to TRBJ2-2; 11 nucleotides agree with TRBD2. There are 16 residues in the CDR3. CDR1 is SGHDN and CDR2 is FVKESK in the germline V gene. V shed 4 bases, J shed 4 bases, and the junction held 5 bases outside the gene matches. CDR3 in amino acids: CASSRASGRFTGELFF. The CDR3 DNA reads TGTGCCAGCAGCCGGGCTAGCGGGAGGTTCACCGGGGAGCTGTTTTTT. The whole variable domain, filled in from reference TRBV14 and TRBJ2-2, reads EAGVTQFPSHSVIEKGQTVTLRCDPISGHDNLYWYRRVMGKEIKFLLHFVKESKQDESGMPNNRFLAERTGGTYSTLKVQPAELEDSGVYFCASSRASGRFTGELFFGEGSRLTVL.

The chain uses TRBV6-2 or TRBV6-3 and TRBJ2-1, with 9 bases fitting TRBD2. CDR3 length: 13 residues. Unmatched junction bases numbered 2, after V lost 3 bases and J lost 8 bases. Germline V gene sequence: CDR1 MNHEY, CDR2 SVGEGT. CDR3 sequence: CASSYLAGDEQFF. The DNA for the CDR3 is TGTGCCAGCAGTTATTTAGCGGGAGATGAGCAGTTCTTC.

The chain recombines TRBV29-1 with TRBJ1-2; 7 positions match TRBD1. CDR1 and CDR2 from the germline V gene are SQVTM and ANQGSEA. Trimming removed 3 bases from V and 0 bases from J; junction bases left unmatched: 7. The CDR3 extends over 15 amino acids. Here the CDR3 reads CSVDTGATTNYGYTF. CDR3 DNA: TGCAGCGTTGACACAGGGGCTACTACTAACTATGGCTACACCTTC.